The 23 T cell receptor beta chains presented below share a single source sample, sequenced in a study of prognosis after radiotherapy for stage I lung cancer. The genomic DNA TCR beta CDR3 region underwent two rounds of multiplex PCR. Primers targeting each individual TRBV and TRBJ gene were applied in first-round PCR. TCRdb re-called the multiplex PCR reads through MiXCR, storing one row per CDR3 protein. Among about 14,000 distinct CDR3 sequences listed, about 27% were seen once. The starting material was PBMCs, obtained before or after stereotactic body radiation therapy (not recorded which). All receptors come from a donor older than 45 with non-small cell lung cancer.

This clonotype was counted ten times or more. This chain links TRBV28 with TRBJ1-5; TRBD1 agrees at 10 bases. V was pared by 6 bases and J by 5 bases, with 7 bases of the junction left unmatched. The CDR3 extends over 15 amino acids. From germline, CDR1 is MDHEN and CDR2 SYDVKM. CDR3 DNA sequence: TGTGCCAGCAGCCACGGACAGGGGGTTCATCAGCCCCAGCATTTT. As protein: CASSHGQGVHQPQHF.

This clonotype was counted many times. V gene TRBV5-1 combines with J gene TRBJ2-6, with unresolved D. Trimming took off 2 bases at V and 0 bases at J, with 6 bases between the two ends. The CDR3 length is 15 residues. The germline gives CDR1 SGHRS, CDR2 YFSETQ. CDR3 sequence reads: CASSLKDSGANVLTF. CDR3 bases: TGCGCCAGCAGCTTAAAAGACTCTGGGGCCAACGTCCTGACTTTC.

The chain is built from TRBV12-3 or TRBV12-4 and TRBJ2-3, with 9 bases that match TRBD2. The V gene end was trimmed by 6 bases and the J gene end by 4 bases; junction bases not matched to a gene: 14. The CDR3 extends over 17 amino acids. The CDR3: CASSLSPGREGADTQYF. The CDR3 coding sequence is TGTGCCAGCAGCTTGAGTCCCGGGCGGGAGGGGGCAGATACGCAGTATTTT.

Remarks on this clonotype: One junction end disagrees with the germline gene, perhaps due to a read error. The chain uses TRBV6-2 or TRBV6-3 and TRBJ2-7, with unresolved D. The CDR3 runs to 12 residues. The germline CDR1 and CDR2 sequences are MNHEY and SVGEGT. In DNA, the CDR3 is TGTGCCAGCAGTTACGGATACTACGAGAAGTGCTTC. This codes for CASSYGYYEKCF.

Relative to its sample, this clonotype is medium-sized. The chain employs TRBV20-1 and TRBJ1-1; 9 nucleotides match TRBD1. Germline CDR1 reads DFQATT; CDR2 reads SNEGSKA (reference sequence). The CDR3 runs to 13 residues. The ends lost 3 bases at V and 4 bases at J; junction bases unmatched: 3. The DNA for the CDR3 is TGCAGTGCTAGGACAGGGGGAGGCACTGAAGCTTTCTTT. Translated: CSARTGGGTEAFF.

This clonotype came up many times. The chain recombines TRBV19 with TRBJ1-5, with 9 bases fitting TRBD1. CDR3 length: 16 amino acids. Trimming cost V 6 bases and J 6 bases; bases outside gene matches: 12. Germline V gene lookup returns CDR1 LNHDA and CDR2 SQIVND (reference sequence). The CDR3 sequence: CASRTSGTGIVQPQHF. The CDR3 DNA sequence: TGTGCCAGTAGGACCTCCGGGACAGGGATTGTTCAGCCCCAGCATTTT. Full variable domain (missing parts from reference TRBV19 and TRBJ1-5): DGGITQSPKYLFRKEGQNVTLSCEQNLNHDAMYWYRQDPGQGLRLIYYSQIVNDFQKGDIAEGYSVSREKKESFPLTVTSAQKNPTAFYLCASRTSGTGIVQPQHFGDGTRLSIL.

Concerning this clonotype: One junction end does not reproduce the germline sequence, and a read error may be involved. The J gene is TRBJ2-2, the V gene TRBV7-3; D gene ambiguous. Per germline, CDR1 SGHTA and CDR2 FQGTGA. CDR3 length equals 15 residues. The CDR3, as DNA: TGTGCCTGCAGCCGGACCTACACTAACACCGGGGAGCTGTTTTTT. This codes for CACSRTYTNTGELFF.

The table lists this clonotype with many counts. V gene TRBV4-1 combines with J gene TRBJ2-7, with 9 nucleotides matching TRBD2. J was trimmed by 0 bases and V by 3 bases; bases with no gene match: 6. This CDR3 has 16 amino acids. The V gene's germline CDR1 is MGHRA and CDR2 YSYEKL. CDR3 DNA sequence: TGCGCCAGCAGCCAGTACTCGACTAGCGGCTCCTACGAGCAGTACTTC. Its protein product is CASSQYSTSGSYEQYF.

The table lists this clonotype with many counts. The chain links TRBV28 to TRBJ1-2; D unresolved. Trimming removed 7 bases at V and 6 bases at J, with 15 bases between. The CDR3 loop spans 13 amino acids. Looked up from germline, CDR1 is MDHEN and CDR2 is SYDVKM. CDR3 residues: CASKASGLHGYTF. The CDR3 DNA reads as TGTGCCAGCAAGGCCAGTGGATTGCATGGCTACACCTTC.

V and J are TRBV28 and TRBJ2-7, with D perhaps assigned TRBD1 or TRBD2 (6 bases each). Germline V lookup: CDR1 MDHEN, CDR2 SYDVKM. V was trimmed by 9 bases and J by 5 bases, leaving 26 bases between them. This CDR3 is built from 16 residues. The CDR3 nucleotides read TGTGCCAGTTTACTAGGTCGGTTGGCAGGGGAGGACGAGCAGTACTTC. It specifies CASLLGRLAGEDEQYF.

This clonotype was seen at least ten times. CDR3 nucleotides: TGTGCCAGCAGCTTAATCGCTAGCGGGAGAGGTGAGCAGTTCTTC. This encodes CASSLIASGRGEQFF. The gene calls are TRBV7-3 and TRBJ2-1, with 10 bases matching TRBD2. This CDR3 is built from 15 residues. V was clipped by 1 base and J by 9 bases; unmatched bases: 6. Germline V gene sequence: CDR1 SGHTA, CDR2 FQGTGA.

About this clonotype itself: A far larger clone is one nucleotide away, so this likely arose from a read error. This sequence joins TRBV13 and TRBJ2-7; weak D call: TRBD1 (6 bases). Germline V gene lookup returns CDR1 PRHDT and CDR2 FYEKMQ (reference sequence). The CDR3 has 14 amino acids. The germline V and J ends were trimmed by 5 bases and 8 bases, with 19 bases remaining between them. CDR3 DNA: TGTGCCAGCAGCACACGAGAGGCTGACAGGAAGCAGTACTTC. Protein: CASSTREADRKQYF.

This clonotype was detected ten times or more. This chain uses TRBV20-1 with TRBJ2-5; 8 bases match TRBD2. The CDR3 has 15 amino acids. In germline, CDR1 is DFQATT, CDR2 SNEGSKA (reference sequence). The trim removed 8 bases at V and 0 bases at J, leaving 11 bases unmatched. CDR3 nucleotides: TGCAGTCCGATTATAGCGGGGTTGTACCAAGAGACCCAGTACTTC. Its translation is CSPIIAGLYQETQYF.

This clonotype was counted at least ten times. This chain joins TRBV5-1 and TRBJ2-7, with 7 bases lining up with TRBD1. The V gene end was trimmed by 2 bases and the J gene end by 3 bases; junction bases not matched to a gene: 5. The CDR3 contains 14 residues. Germline V gene lookup returns CDR1 SGHRS and CDR2 YFSETQ. The CDR3 sequence is CASSFSGTDYEQYF. The CDR3 DNA is TGCGCCAGCAGCTTCTCCGGGACAGACTACGAGCAGTACTTC.

At least ten counts were recorded for this clonotype. The chain joins TRBV30 to TRBJ2-7; possible D gene TRBD2, 6 bases. Germline V CDR1 and CDR2: GTSNPN, SVGIG (reference sequence). V dropped 5 bases and J dropped 2 bases, with 16 bases sitting between them. The CDR3 is made up of 14 amino acids. CDR3 nucleotides: TGTGCCTGGGGACCCGGGACTTCAACCTACGAGCAGTACTTC. Translation gives CAWGPGTSTYEQYF.

This clonotype is labeled as medium-sized. The V call is TRBV12-3 or TRBV12-4, the J call TRBJ2-1, with 11 positions matching TRBD2. There are 15 residues in the CDR3. Trimming took 5 bases from V and 8 from J; bases not matched to a gene: 8. CDR3 sequence: CASSHSGRVPDEQFF. The CDR3 region has the DNA TGTGCCAGCAGTCATAGCGGGAGGGTTCCGGATGAGCAGTTCTTC.

About this clonotype: Since a far larger clone is one base different, this is likely a read error. J is TRBJ2-5 and V is TRBV7-3, with D tentatively TRBD2 (6 bases). Germline assignment: CDR1 SGHTA and CDR2 FQGTGA. The CDR3 has 14 residues. The DNA for the CDR3 is TGTGCCAGCACCAAGGGAGGAGGGTTAGAGACCAAGTACTTC. It codes for CASTKGGGLETKYF.

This clonotype occurred many times. The gene calls are TRBV20-1 and TRBJ2-7; D remains unclear. The length of the CDR3 is 10 residues. Germline V CDR1 and CDR2: DFQATT, SNEGSKA (reference sequence). V lost 6 bases and J lost 2, with 5 bases in between. The CDR3 DNA follows: TGCAGTGCAAAGGCCTACGAGCAGTACTTC. This sequence encodes CSAKAYEQYF.

Ten or more counts support this clonotype. V is TRBV7-8 and J is TRBJ2-3; D possibly corresponds to TRBD1 (6 bases). Trimming stripped 5 bases from V and 6 bases from J, with 15 bases between. This CDR3 is built from 14 residues. Germline CDR1 SGHVS, CDR2 FQNEAQ. The chain's CDR3 is CASSNRESPDTQYF. As DNA, the CDR3 is TGTGCCAGCAGCAACAGGGAGAGTCCGGATACGCAGTATTTT.

This clonotype occurred many times. V usage is TRBV28 and J usage is TRBJ1-2; tentative D call: TRBD1 (6 bases). The germline V gene encodes CDR1 MDHEN and CDR2 SYDVKM. The CDR3 sequence is 12 residues long. The V gene lost 10 bases and the J gene lost 1 base, with 10 bases spanning the gap. The DNA of the CDR3 is TGTGCCACTATCAGGGGTAACTATGGCTACACCTTC. It codes for CATIRGNYGYTF.

In its sample, this clonotype ranks as medium-sized. The rearrangement joins TRBV5-1 to TRBJ2-7; TRBD2 might be the D (6 bases). The germline V gene has CDR1 SGHRS and CDR2 YFSETQ. V dropped 6 bases and J dropped 3 bases, with 13 bases sitting between them. CDR3 size: 13 residues. CDR3 residues: CASTSGGIYEQYF. CDR3 in DNA: TGCGCCAGCACCTCCGGGGGAATCTACGAGCAGTACTTC.

Concerning this clonotype: One junction end does not reproduce the germline sequence, and a read error may be involved. The chain recombines TRBV5-6 with TRBJ2-7; 7 nucleotides agree with TRBD1. The CDR3 is 15 residues long. Looked up from germline, CDR1 is SGHDT and CDR2 is YYEEEE. CDR3 region: CANSPTTGMVYEQYF. In DNA form, the CDR3 reads TGTGCCAACAGCCCTACGACAGGGATGGTCTACGAGCAGTACTTC.

This clonotype was seen many times. The chain recombines TRBV6-5 with TRBJ2-2; weak D call: TRBD2 (6 bases). Trimming took 2 bases from V and 13 from J, leaving 17 bases between them. This CDR3 is 14 amino acids long. Germline V gene lookup returns CDR1 MNHEY and CDR2 SVGAGI. CDR3 amino acids: CASSYMGGVEVLFF. The CDR3 bases are TGTGCCAGCAGTTACATGGGCGGGGTGGAGGTGCTGTTTTTT.